This TCR beta chain was sequenced during a study of T cell responses to AZD1222 COVID-19 vaccine. Study-wide points: Regions 160-218 and 743-854 dominated among vaccine-associated CD4 TCRs spanning spike. The study identified only six AZD1222 recipients as seropositive at baseline. Repertoire sampling happened only post peak T cell response.

Sequencing used immunoSEQ multiplex PCR; TCRdb keeps in-frame clones, though not all of them. Here the sample spans 95,000 to 150,000 clones, around 89% being singletons. This CDR3 is built from 19 residues. Trimming took off 2 bases at V and 2 bases at J, with 24 bases between the two ends. CDR1 and CDR2 (germline): KGHSH, LQKENI. A word on this clone: Its antigen is unidentified.

The sequencing here drew on peripheral blood, taken on day 0 of AZD1222 vaccination. The V call is TRBV18, the J call TRBJ2-5; D unresolved. This TCR came from an adult in good health. The CDR3 sequence: CASSPRAEGPPTGQETQYF. The CDR3 DNA sequence: TGTGCCAGCTCACCAAGGGCGGAAGGTCCCCCCACTGGGCAAGAGACCCAGTACTTC.